What follows are 16 T cell receptor beta chains derived from one specimen sequenced in a study of blood T cell repertoires in COVID-19. Sequencing was performed with immunoSEQ multiplex PCR; in TCRdb, only in-frame clones are kept and a portion is missing. The table has about 300,000 clones, under 90% seen once. The source material was PBMCs or T cells enriched from blood (not recorded which). All receptors come from a woman in her forties or fifties who had been exposed to COVID-19.

The chain recombines TRBV24-1 with TRBJ1-2; 9 bases line up with TRBD1. Per the germline V gene, CDR1 is KGHDR and CDR2 is SFDVKD. Trimming removed 7 bases from V and 4 bases from J; junction bases left unmatched: 3. The CDR3 length is 13 residues. In DNA form, the CDR3 reads TGTGCCACCAGAGGGACAGGGTCCTATGGCTACACCTTC. Translated, it gives CATRGTGSYGYTF.

This clone was seen once. This chain links TRBV28 with TRBJ1-5; D is undetermined. In germline, CDR1 is MDHEN, CDR2 SYDVKM. Trimming took off 5 bases at V and 7 bases at J, with 12 bases between the two ends. The CDR3 is 13 residues long. The CDR3 nucleotides are TGTGCCAGCAGTCTGGGAGGGAAACAGCCCCAGCATTTT. The encoded protein is CASSLGGKQPQHF.

The CDR3 sequence is CAWSAQTGRFQPQHF. In DNA, the CDR3 is TGTGCCTGGAGTGCTCAGACAGGGCGCTTTCAGCCCCAGCATTTT. The rearrangement joins TRBV30 to TRBJ1-5; TRBD1 matches 7 bases. The CDR3 has 15 residues. The trim removed 1 base at V and 6 bases at J, leaving 9 bases unmatched. Germline assignment: CDR1 GTSNPN and CDR2 SVGIG (reference sequence).

This chain connects TRBV27 to TRBJ2-1; D is uncertain. This CDR3 region has 13 residues. V dropped 5 bases and J dropped 2 bases, with 7 bases sitting between them. Germline V gives CDR1 MNHEY, CDR2 SMNVEV (reference sequence). The CDR3 loop reads CASSPGAYNEQFF. In DNA form, the CDR3 reads TGTGCCAGCAGTCCCGGTGCCTACAATGAGCAGTTCTTC.

The CDR3 region is CASSFPGQQNTEAFF. The CDR3 region has the DNA TGTGCCAGCAGTTTCCCCGGACAGCAAAACACTGAAGCTTTCTTT. This chain links TRBV28 with TRBJ1-1; the D gene is possibly TRBD1 (6 bases). The CDR3 is made up of 15 amino acids. V was trimmed by 3 bases and J by 2 bases, leaving 13 bases between them. CDR1 MDHEN and CDR2 SYDVKM come from the germline V gene.

V is TRBV19 and J is TRBJ2-1; 15 nucleotides align to TRBD2. V trimming: 5 bases; J trimming: 9 bases; junction bases outside the gene matches: 8. The CDR3 extends over 16 amino acids. From germline, CDR1 is LNHDA and CDR2 SQIVND (reference sequence). The CDR3 nucleotides are TGTGCCAGTAGTGAATCTGGACTAGCGGGGGGGACTGAGCAGTTCTTC. Protein: CASSESGLAGGTEQFF.

This chain connects TRBV5-1 to TRBJ1-5; possibly TRBD1 for D (6 bases). The CDR3 loop spans 15 amino acids. Trimming pared 0 bases from V and 2 bases from J, leaving 9 bases between. CDR1 and CDR2 from the germline V gene are SGHRS and YFSETQ. The CDR3, as DNA: TGCGCCAGCAGCTTGGAGACAGGAGGCAATCAGCCCCAGCATTTT. This codes for CASSLETGGNQPQHF.

The V and J genes are TRBV10-3 and TRBJ2-6; possible D gene TRBD1, 6 bases. V lost 8 bases, J lost 2 bases, and 13 bases lay in between. The germline gives CDR1 ENHRY, CDR2 SYGVKD. CDR3 length: 15 amino acids. CDR3 bases: TGTGCCATCGCAGGGGAAGGTACTGGGGCCAACGTCCTGACTTTC. Its protein is CAIAGEGTGANVLTF.

The chain employs TRBV28 and TRBJ2-2, with D possibly matching TRBD1 (5 bases). The V end lost 7 bases, the J end lost 3 bases, and 15 bases lay between the germline ends. Germline CDR1 MDHEN, CDR2 SYDVKM. There are 15 residues in the CDR3. The CDR3 DNA is TGTGCCAGCACCTTACAGGATCGTGACACCGGGGAGCTGTTTTTT. Amino acids: CASTLQDRDTGELFF.

This clone was detected once. The same CDR3 can be traced to other DNA sequences in this sample. The rearrangement joins TRBV7-9 to TRBJ2-2; TRBD2 agrees at 11 bases. The trim removed 5 bases at V and 2 bases at J, leaving 10 bases unmatched. Germline V lookup: CDR1 SEHNR, CDR2 FQNEAQ (reference sequence). The CDR3 covers 18 residues. The CDR3 is CASSPGLAGGPNTGELFF. CDR3 in DNA: TGTGCCAGCAGCCCCGGCCTAGCGGGGGGCCCTAACACCGGGGAGCTGTTTTTT. Filled out from reference TRBV7-9 and TRBJ2-2, the complete variable domain reads DTGVSQNPRHKITKRGQNVTFRCDPISEHNRLYWYRQTLGQGPEFLTYFQNEAQLEKSRLLSDRFSAERPKGSFSTLEIQRTEQGDSAMYLCASSPGLAGGPNTGELFFGEGSRLTVL.

This clone was seen just once. This sequence joins TRBV29-1 and TRBJ1-2; a weak D match, TRBD1 (6 bases). The CDR3 runs to 12 residues. Germline loops: CDR1 SQVTM, CDR2 ANQGSEA. V lost 6 bases, J lost 0 bases, and 8 bases lay in between. The DNA of the CDR3 is TGCAGCGTACAGGGAACTAACTATGGCTACACCTTC. It codes for CSVQGTNYGYTF.

This clone appeared once. Here the CDR3 reads CASSYIPGDNYGYTF. CDR3 sequence (DNA): TGTGCCAGCAGTTACATCCCAGGGGACAACTATGGCTACACCTTC. V and J are TRBV6-2 or TRBV6-3 and TRBJ1-2, with D possibly TRBD1 on 6 matching bases. CDR3 length: 15 residues. Germline lookup yields CDR1 MNHEY and CDR2 SVGEGT. V was pared by 2 bases and J by 2 bases, with 12 bases between.

The CDR3 sequence is CASSRVQTSNTGELFF. The CDR3 bases are TGTGCCAGCTCCAGGGTCCAAACGTCAAACACCGGGGAGCTGTTTTTT. V usage is TRBV28 and J usage is TRBJ2-2, with TRBD1 as a possible D gene (5 bases). Germline CDR1 and CDR2: MDHEN and SYDVKM. The CDR3 totals 16 residues. V was pared by 8 bases and J by 2 bases, with 18 bases between.

The V call is TRBV30, the J call TRBJ1-1; the match to TRBD1 covers 8 bases. Germline V gives CDR1 GTSNPN, CDR2 SVGIG (reference sequence). The J segment lost 1 base and the V segment lost 0 bases, leaving 4 bases of the junction unmatched. The CDR3 length is 15 residues. CDR3 residues: CAWSVKGQENTEAFF. CDR3 sequence (DNA): TGTGCCTGGAGTGTAAAGGGACAGGAGAACACTGAAGCTTTCTTT. The variable domain in full, completed from reference TRBV30 and TRBJ1-1, reads SQTIHQWPATLVQPVGSPLSLECTVEGTSNPNLYWYRQAAGRGLQLLFYSVGIGQISSEVPQNLSASRPQDRQFILSSKKLLLSDSGFYLCAWSVKGQENTEAFFGQGTRLTVV.

The CDR3 coding sequence is TGTGCCTGGAGTACGCGGGGGGGCCTCCAAGAGACCCAGTACTTC. Amino acids: CAWSTRGGLQETQYF. This chain uses TRBV30 with TRBJ2-5; 9 nucleotides match TRBD2. The CDR3 totals 15 residues. V lost 2 bases and J lost 1; bases outside the gene matches: 5. CDR1 is GTSNPN, CDR2 SVGIG, per germline (reference sequence).

The rearrangement uses TRBV7-6 and TRBJ2-5; TRBD2 agrees at 9 bases. The V segment lost 1 base and the J segment 1 base; nucleotides outside the gene matches: 7. Germline V gives CDR1 SGHVS, CDR2 FNYEAQ. The CDR3 is 17 residues long. As DNA, the CDR3 is TGTGCCAGCAGCTTAGGAATAGCGGGGGCCCTCCAAGAGACCCAGTACTTC. Translating gives CASSLGIAGALQETQYF.